The 25 T cell receptor beta chains below all came from one sample that was sequenced in a study of blood T cell repertoires in COVID-19. TCRdb's table, derived via immunoSEQ multiplex PCR, lists solely in-frame clones and lacks some. This table holds a few hundred thousand clones, around 90% found once. Sequencing input: peripheral blood. Receptors originate from a woman between 40 and 50 years old who had recovered from COVID-19.

The chain combines TRBV19 with TRBJ2-7, with 8 bases fitting TRBD1. The CDR3 loop spans 15 amino acids. Germline values: CDR1 LNHDA, CDR2 SQIVND (reference sequence). Trimming cost V 5 bases and J 2 bases; bases outside gene matches: 8. The CDR3 protein is CASSHGQGLTYEQYF. Written as DNA, the CDR3 is TGTGCCAGTAGTCACGGACAGGGCCTCACCTACGAGCAGTACTTC.

In nucleotides, the CDR3 is TGTGCCAGCTCACCGGCGGGACAGGCCTACGAGCAGTACTTC. This translates into CASSPAGQAYEQYF. This chain joins TRBV18 and TRBJ2-7; 8 bases fit TRBD1. V dropped 3 bases and J dropped 2; count of bases not matched to a gene: 3. CDR1 is KGHSH, CDR2 LQKENI, per germline. The CDR3 is made up of 14 amino acids.

The chain is built from TRBV30 and TRBJ1-1, with D maybe TRBD1 (6 bases). This CDR3 is 14 amino acids long. Germline V gene data show CDR1 as GTSNPN and CDR2 as SVGIG (reference sequence). Trimming shortened V by 0 bases and J by 4 bases, and 12 bases separated the two germline ends. CDR3 nucleotide sequence: TGTGCCTGGAGTGTACAAGGGGGGGTCACTGAAGCTTTCTTT. It encodes CAWSVQGGVTEAFF.

The chain uses TRBV11-2 and TRBJ2-4, with 8 bases that match TRBD2. The V and J ends lost 4 bases and 1 base, in that order; junction bases with no gene match: 6. The V gene's germline CDR1 is SGHAT and CDR2 FQNNGV. The CDR3 loop spans 16 amino acids. This chain's CDR3 is CASSSLSGKAKNIQYF. CDR3 nucleotide sequence: TGTGCCAGCAGCTCCCTTAGCGGGAAGGCCAAAAACATTCAGTACTTC.

This chain connects TRBV4-1 to TRBJ1-2; 7 nucleotides agree with TRBD1. The CDR3 is 15 amino acids. Germline CDR1 and CDR2: MGHRA and YSYEKL. The junction had 10 bases not matched to a gene; V was cut back by 3 bases and J by 6 bases. The CDR3 DNA reads as TGCGCCAGCAGCCAGGTACAGGGGACGGTTGATGGCTACACCTTC. Its protein is CASSQVQGTVDGYTF.

This clone is a singleton in its sample. The chain has TRBV6-5 and TRBJ2-5; 10 bases fit TRBD1. Germline CDR1 and CDR2: MNHEY and SVGAGI. V was clipped by 8 bases and J by 1 base; unmatched bases: 4. The CDR3 loop spans 14 amino acids. The CDR3 nucleotides read TGTGCCAGCCGGGACAGGGGTTTCCAAGAGACCCAGTACTTC. Its translation is CASRDRGFQETQYF.

This chain joins TRBV6-4 and TRBJ2-1, with 12 nucleotides matching TRBD2. Trimming cost V 3 bases and J 3 bases; bases outside gene matches: 0. Per the germline V gene, CDR1 is MRHNA and CDR2 is SNTAGT. The CDR3 totals 15 residues. The CDR3 region is CASSETSGSYNEQFF. The CDR3 coding sequence is TGTGCCAGCAGTGAGACTAGCGGGAGCTACAATGAGCAGTTCTTC.

Only one count was recorded for this clone. V usage is TRBV9 and J usage is TRBJ2-7, with D possibly matching TRBD2 (7 bases). The CDR3 loop spans 15 amino acids. CDR1 is SGDLS and CDR2 is YYNGEE in the germline V gene. The V end was cut by 3 bases, the J end by 3 bases, with 16 bases between. The CDR3: CASSEGGGRDYEQYF. The CDR3 DNA reads as TGTGCCAGCAGCGAAGGGGGGGGCAGGGACTACGAGCAGTACTTC.

This chain links TRBV30 with TRBJ2-1; a possible D gene is TRBD1 (6 bases). Germline CDR1 reads GTSNPN; CDR2 reads SVGIG (reference sequence). CDR3 length: 14 amino acids. Trimming pared 5 bases from V and 0 bases from J, leaving 11 bases between. DNA for the CDR3: TGTGCCTGGGGCCGGGACAACTCCTACAATGAGCAGTTCTTC. Its protein is CAWGRDNSYNEQFF. The full variable domain, its missing parts supplied by reference TRBV30 and TRBJ2-1, is SQTIHQWPATLVQPVGSPLSLECTVEGTSNPNLYWYRQAAGRGLQLLFYSVGIGQISSEVPQNLSASRPQDRQFILSSKKLLLSDSGFYLCAWGRDNSYNEQFFGPGTRLTVL.

The rearrangement uses TRBV10-3 and TRBJ2-5, with TRBD1 matching over 9 bases. V dropped 2 bases and J dropped 4; count of bases not matched to a gene: 5. There are 15 residues in the CDR3. CDR1 is ENHRY and CDR2 is SYGVKD in the germline V gene. CDR3 DNA sequence: TGTGCCATCAGTGAGGTGGGACAGGGAGGAGAGACCCAGTACTTC. Encoded protein: CAISEVGQGGETQYF.

Concerning this clone itself: Other nucleotide sequences from this sample produce the same CDR3. The V call is TRBV5-1, the J call TRBJ1-4, with TRBD1 matching over 10 bases. Per germline, CDR1 SGHRS and CDR2 YFSETQ. The V segment lost 4 bases and the J segment 8 bases; nucleotides outside the gene matches: 5. The CDR3 totals 14 residues. In DNA, the CDR3 is TGCGCCAGCAGCCCCGGGACAGGGGACGAAAAACTGTTTTTT. Translation: CASSPGTGDEKLFF.

This sequence joins TRBV6-2 or TRBV6-3 and TRBJ2-5; D is ambiguous. CDR1 is MNHEY and CDR2 is SVGEGT in the germline V gene. The ends were cut back, 4 bases at V and 1 base at J, with 13 bases in the middle. The CDR3 extends over 15 amino acids. CDR3 nucleotide sequence: TGTGCCAGCAGTTCCCCTCCAAGAGGCCAAGAGACCCAGTACTTC. Translated, it gives CASSSPPRGQETQYF.

V is TRBV6-5 and J is TRBJ1-2; a weak D match, TRBD1 (6 bases). In germline, CDR1 is MNHEY, CDR2 SVGAGI. The CDR3 totals 14 residues. V dropped 2 bases and J dropped 4 bases, with 11 bases sitting between them. CDR3 sequence reads: CASSYDRGSYGYTF. The CDR3 DNA follows: TGTGCCAGCAGTTACGATAGGGGGTCCTATGGCTACACCTTC.

The sample holds one count of this clone. This chain joins TRBV11-2 and TRBJ1-1; TRBD1 matches at 8 bases. V was clipped by 3 bases and J by 6 bases; unmatched bases: 6. The CDR3 length is 14 residues. The germline V gene encodes CDR1 SGHAT and CDR2 FQNNGV. The CDR3 DNA follows: TGTGCCAGCAGCTTTGAGGGACAGGCCGCTGAAGCTTTCTTT. Translating it yields CASSFEGQAAEAFF. Variable domain in full (rest from reference TRBV11-2 and TRBJ1-1): EAGVAQSPRYKIIEKRQSVAFWCNPISGHATLYWYQQILGQGPKLLIQFQNNGVVDDSQLPKDRFSAERLKGVDSTLKIQPAKLEDSAVYLCASSFEGQAAEAFFGQGTRLTVV.

This rearrangement joins TRBV7-9 to TRBJ1-3, with TRBD1 as a possible D gene (5 bases). The germline V and J ends were trimmed by 3 bases and 3 bases, with 12 bases remaining between them. Germline CDR1 reads SEHNR; CDR2 reads FQNEAQ (reference sequence). This CDR3 comprises 15 residues. DNA of the CDR3: TGTGCCAGCAGCTTCGACAGCCCTAGTGGAAACACCATATATTTT. Its translation: CASSFDSPSGNTIYF.

The chain is built from TRBV5-4 and TRBJ1-1; TRBD1 matches 12 bases. This CDR3 is built from 14 residues. V shed 4 bases and J 9 bases; nucleotides not matched to a gene: 7. Germline V gene sequence: CDR1 SGHNT, CDR2 YYREEE (reference sequence). The CDR3 nucleotides read TGTGCCAGCAGCAGGCCGGGGACAGGGGGCAAAGCTTTCTTT. Protein: CASSRPGTGGKAFF.

V is TRBV7-3 and J is TRBJ2-5; TRBD2 matches at 9 bases. Trimming removed 1 base from V and 1 base from J; junction bases left unmatched: 13. Germline V gives CDR1 SGHTA, CDR2 FQGTGA. The CDR3 is 19 amino acids. This chain's CDR3 is CASSLKGGRGRGSQETQYF. The CDR3 DNA reads as TGTGCCAGCAGCTTAAAGGGTGGTCGCGGGAGGGGAAGCCAAGAGACCCAGTACTTC.

CDR3 in DNA: TGTGCCAGCAGCTTCGGGACAGGAGAGACCCAGTACTTC. This encodes CASSFGTGETQYF. The rearrangement joins TRBV5-4 to TRBJ2-5; 8 bases are a match to TRBD1. The V gene's germline CDR1 is SGHNT and CDR2 YYREEE (reference sequence). The V gene end was trimmed by 2 bases and the J gene end by 4 bases; junction bases not matched to a gene: 1. The CDR3 extends over 13 amino acids.

This clone has just a few counts. The CDR3, as DNA: TGCGCCAGCAGCCAGGACAGGGGTACAGGCGAGCAGTACTTC. This codes for CASSQDRGTGEQYF. The chain couples TRBV5-1 to TRBJ2-7; 9 bases map to TRBD1. Germline V gene sequence: CDR1 SGHRS, CDR2 YFSETQ. V trimming: 4 bases; J trimming: 6 bases; junction bases outside the gene matches: 8. The CDR3 is 14 residues long.

The V gene is TRBV28, the J gene TRBJ2-1; D ambiguous. The V gene's germline CDR1 is MDHEN and CDR2 SYDVKM. This CDR3 has 15 amino acids. V lost 2 bases to trimming and J lost 0 bases, with 8 bases between them. The CDR3 region is CASSLASDSYNEQFF. The CDR3, as DNA: TGTGCCAGCAGTTTAGCCAGCGACTCCTACAATGAGCAGTTCTTC.

The chain is built from TRBV14 and TRBJ1-1; D gene unclear. In germline, CDR1 is SGHDN, CDR2 FVKESK. There are 14 residues in the CDR3. The V and J ends lost 4 bases and 7 bases respectively, with 16 bases between them. The DNA of the CDR3 is TGTGCCAGCAGCCTGGGCGAAGAAAACTTTGAAGCTTTCTTT. This sequence encodes CASSLGEENFEAFF.

CDR3 sequence: CAKGSGTHTGELFF. The DNA of the CDR3 is TGTGCCAAGGGATCCGGGACACACACCGGGGAGCTGTTTTTT. This sequence joins TRBV2 and TRBJ2-2; D is perhaps TRBD1 (6 bases). The CDR3 length is 14 residues. The germline CDR1 and CDR2 sequences are SNHLY and FYNNEI. V was shortened by 10 bases and J by 3 bases, with 15 bases between the two germline ends.

The rearrangement uses TRBV6-1 and TRBJ2-5; 14 bases align to TRBD2. The CDR3 is 20 residues long. CDR1 and CDR2 (germline): MNHNS, SASEGT. V gave up 4 bases and J gave up 3 bases; unmatched junction bases: 16. Here the CDR3 DNA reads TGTGCCAGCAGTGTTTCGACTTCTGGACTAGCGGGAGGTCCCAAAGAGACCCAGTACTTC. This codes for CASSVSTSGLAGGPKETQYF.

V usage is TRBV11-3 and J usage is TRBJ2-3; possibly TRBD2 for D (6 bases). This CDR3 contains 14 residues. V was pared by 5 bases and J by 10 bases, with 19 bases between. In germline, CDR1 is SGHNT, CDR2 YENEEA. Here the CDR3 reads CASSPPTRGEAQYF. The CDR3 DNA sequence: TGTGCCAGCAGCCCCCCGACTAGGGGTGAAGCGCAGTATTTT.

The J gene is TRBJ1-5, the V gene TRBV28, with a tentative D call TRBD1 (6 bases). There are 16 residues in the CDR3. Trimming left V 5 bases short and J 1 base short, with 15 bases between. Germline V lookup: CDR1 MDHEN, CDR2 SYDVKM. The CDR3 loop reads CASSDLGQWSNQPQHF. CDR3 nucleotide sequence: TGTGCCAGCAGTGACCTCGGACAGTGGAGCAATCAGCCCCAGCATTTT.